The 5 T cell receptor beta chains in this list originate from one sample, sequenced in a study of blood T cells in healthy people across ages. It was with a sample-barcoded 5' primer and a J-beta primer mix that a second PCR of roughly 7 to 12 cycles was run. TCRdb processed the 5' RACE reads anew with MiXCR; each CDR3 protein has one entry. The sample includes hundreds of thousands of distinct CDR3 sequences, roughly a quarter of them seen just once. These data were likewise used in another study, on T cells of mothers and their children.

Sequences were obtained from blood. Receptors originate from a boy aged 2 to 10 in good health.

The chain couples TRBV7-2 to TRBJ1-2; 7 bases are shared with TRBD1. From germline, CDR1 is SGHTA and CDR2 FQGNSA. The junction had 5 bases not matched to a gene; V was cut back by 5 bases and J by 8 bases. The CDR3 is made up of 12 amino acids. In DNA, the CDR3 is TGTGCCAGCAGCCCCGGGACAGTCGGCTACACCTTC. Amino acid sequence: CASSPGTVGYTF.

The chain uses TRBV11-2 and TRBJ2-5, with TRBD1 as a possible D gene (6 bases). CDR3 length: 14 residues. The V end was cut by 6 bases, the J end by 3 bases, with 14 bases between. Germline assignment: CDR1 SGHAT and CDR2 FQNNGV. CDR3 protein: CASRTRTAKETQYF. Written as DNA, the CDR3 is TGTGCCAGCAGAACTAGGACAGCCAAAGAGACCCAGTACTTC.

This clonotype occurred a few times. CDR3 amino acids: CASSLDLGPGDDEKLFF. For the CDR3, the DNA is TGTGCCAGCAGCTTAGATTTGGGTCCAGGGGATGATGAAAAACTGTTTTTT. The chain couples TRBV11-2 to TRBJ1-4, with a tentative D call TRBD1 (6 bases). The CDR3 consists of 17 residues. From germline, CDR1 is SGHAT and CDR2 FQNNGV. V lost 0 bases to trimming and J lost 6 bases, with 17 bases between them.

This clonotype was observed a handful of times. The chain combines TRBV6-5 with TRBJ2-1, with TRBD2 matching 10 bases. Germline V gene lookup returns CDR1 MNHEY and CDR2 SVGAGI. V dropped 8 bases and J dropped 7; count of bases not matched to a gene: 8. The CDR3 loop spans 14 amino acids. The CDR3 loop is CASDLAGVGNEQFF. In DNA, the CDR3 is TGTGCCAGCGACCTAGCGGGAGTGGGTAATGAGCAGTTCTTC.

The CDR3, as DNA: TGCGCCAGCAGCTTTCAAGTAGCGGGGGGGGGCAATGAGCAGTTCTTC. Translated: CASSFQVAGGGNEQFF. The gene calls are TRBV5-1 and TRBJ2-1, with 11 bases aligning to TRBD2. Per germline, CDR1 SGHRS and CDR2 YFSETQ. V lost 2 bases to trimming and J lost 6 bases; unmatched junction nucleotides: 7. The CDR3 runs to 16 residues.